Sequencing of this T cell receptor (beta chain) was carried out in a study of blood T cell repertoires in COVID-19. Across the study: The United States, Italy and Spain provided the acute and convalescent COVID-19 samples.

Seattle researchers signed up patients amid active infection and tracked them longitudinally. Authors' methods: Amplification from reference gene primers served as the basis for estimated nucleated cell counts. Here immunoSEQ multiplex PCR was the method, and the copy in TCRdb shows in-frame clones only, minus some. The DNA gave D and trimming, while V, J and clone size come from that table. The table lists 250,000 to 350,000 clones, 70% to 85% of them singletons. The CDR3 contains 14 residues. From germline, CDR1 is SNHLY and CDR2 FYNNEI. The V segment lost 7 bases and the J segment 5 bases; nucleotides outside the gene matches: 6.

The clonotype originates from a human donor with COVID-19, enrolled during active disease. The donor label of this sample is uncertain. The source material was peripheral blood. The V gene is TRBV2, the J gene TRBJ2-2; TRBD2 matches at 8 bases. The CDR3 nucleotides are TGTGCCAGCAATCTAGCGGGCGAAACCGGGGAGCTGTTTTTT. Translation gives CASNLAGETGELFF. Based on the CDR3 plus reference TRBV2 and TRBJ2-2, the full variable domain is EPEVTQTPSHQVTQMGQEVILRCVPISNHLYFYWYRQILGQKVEFLVSFYNNEISEKSEIFDDQFSVERPDGSNFTLKIRSTKLEDSAMYFCASNLAGETGELFFGEGSRLTVL.